Presented here are 27 T cell receptor beta chains from one specimen sequenced in a study of molecular identifiers for immune sequencing clone quantification. TCRdb passed the PCR reads through MiXCR, listing each CDR3 protein once. The table includes about 640,000 distinct CDR3 sequences, 20% detected once. Source material: naive CD8+ T cells from blood, with Jurkat cell RNA spiked in. Stated subset: FACS-sorted CD8+CD4-CCR7+CD45RA+ naive T cells. Receptor source: a human donor in good health. Some libraries in this study had Jurkat cell RNA spiked in.

This clonotype was picked up a small number of times. The V and J genes are TRBV19 and TRBJ2-3, with TRBD2 identical over 7 bases. The germline V gene has CDR1 LNHDA and CDR2 SQIVND (reference sequence). The J segment lost 4 bases and the V segment lost 3 bases, leaving 7 bases of the junction unmatched. There are 15 residues in the CDR3. For the CDR3, the DNA is TGTGCCAGTAGTATCGGGGCTAGCGGCGCAGATACGCAGTATTTT. This encodes CASSIGASGADTQYF.

This clonotype was picked up many times. This sequence joins TRBV13 and TRBJ2-3, with D possibly being TRBD2 (6 bases). Germline V CDR1 and CDR2: PRHDT, FYEKMQ (reference sequence). V lost 6 bases and J lost 0, with 19 bases in between. The CDR3 contains 17 residues. The CDR3 sequence is CASRAGVADPSTDTQYF. The CDR3 bases are TGTGCCAGCAGAGCCGGGGTAGCGGACCCGAGCACAGATACGCAGTATTTT.

This clonotype was found many times. V and J are TRBV11-2 and TRBJ2-3; 10 bases fit TRBD2. V lost 2 bases and J lost 4; bases outside the gene matches: 15. Germline V gene data show CDR1 as SGHAT and CDR2 as FQNNGV. The CDR3 extends over 19 amino acids. The CDR3 is CASSLSAALAGEVSDTQYF. The CDR3 DNA reads as TGTGCCAGCAGCTTATCGGCAGCTCTAGCGGGAGAGGTGTCAGATACGCAGTATTTT.

The J gene is TRBJ2-1, the V gene TRBV13; 8 bases are a match to TRBD1. Per germline, CDR1 PRHDT and CDR2 FYEKMQ (reference sequence). V lost 4 bases and J lost 2; bases outside the gene matches: 4. The CDR3 contains 15 residues. In DNA, the CDR3 is TGTGCCAGCAGCTCTACAGGGGGAACCTACAATGAGCAGTTCTTC. Its protein is CASSSTGGTYNEQFF.

This clonotype appeared once. This is likely a read error, given that the CDR3 carries no conserved phenylalanine or tryptophan at its end. The chain combines TRBV19 with TRBJ1-2, with D hard to call. V lost 3 bases and J 3 bases, leaving 5 bases between the germline ends. This CDR3 region has 12 residues. Germline CDR1 and CDR2: LNHDA and SQIVND (reference sequence). In DNA form, the CDR3 reads TGTGCCAGTAGTATGGGCGACTATGGCTACACCCTC. This translates into CASSMGDYGYTL.

This clonotype was counted only a few times. It may be a read error: a sequence one base away is much more abundant. J is TRBJ1-1 and V is TRBV19; D call uncertain. This CDR3 contains 17 residues. The V gene's germline CDR1 is LNHDA and CDR2 SQIVND (reference sequence). V lost 3 bases to trimming and J lost 0 bases, with 17 bases between them. This CDR3 is CASSIPAAGLMNTEAFF. For the CDR3, the DNA is TGTGCCAGTAGTATCCCCGCGGCAGGACTCATGAACACTGAAGCTTTCTTT.

This clonotype was recorded a few times. This sequence joins TRBV2 and TRBJ1-4; TRBD1 agrees at 7 bases. The CDR3 covers 16 residues. With V trimmed by 4 bases and J by 4 bases, 9 bases remained unmatched. The germline V gene has CDR1 SNHLY and CDR2 FYNNEI. The CDR3 region has the DNA TGTGCCAGCAGTGTCCTGACAGGGTTTAGTAATGAAAAACTGTTTTTT. It codes for CASSVLTGFSNEKLFF.

Turning to this clonotype: A much larger clone lies one base from this, so it may be a read error. J is TRBJ2-7 and V is TRBV25-1; D assignment may be TRBD1 or TRBD2 (5 bases each). Trimming pared 9 bases from V and 5 bases from J, leaving 14 bases between. This CDR3 comprises 12 residues. Germline V gene data show CDR1 as MGHDK and CDR2 as SYGVNS. The CDR3 DNA is TGTGCCAGTGGATACGGGACCGACGAGCAGTACTTC. Its protein product is CASGYGTDEQYF.

This clonotype has ten or more counts. This chain connects TRBV14 to TRBJ2-3; the D gene could be TRBD1 or TRBD2 (5 bases each). This CDR3 spans 16 amino acids. Germline assignment: CDR1 SGHDN and CDR2 FVKESK. V lost 4 bases to trimming and J lost 0 bases, with 14 bases between them. CDR3 sequence reads: CASSPWGRLSTDTQYF. CDR3 nucleotides: TGTGCCAGCAGCCCTTGGGGACGGCTTAGCACAGATACGCAGTATTTT.

This clonotype was seen a few times. The chain is built from TRBV10-1 and TRBJ1-1; the D is unclear. CDR3 length: 13 amino acids. Germline-derived CDR1 and CDR2 are WNHNN and SYGVQD (reference sequence). V lost 4 bases, J lost 1 base, and 7 bases lay in between. The CDR3 loop reads CASSGNRNTEAFF. In nucleotides, the CDR3 is TGCGCCAGCAGTGGAAACAGGAACACTGAAGCTTTCTTT.

This clonotype was counted at least ten times. The chain has TRBV6-2 or TRBV6-3 and TRBJ1-1; TRBD1 is a possible D gene (5 bases). The CDR3 extends over 15 amino acids. Trimming cost V 6 bases and J 3 bases, with 17 bases left between them. Looked up from germline, CDR1 is MNHEY and CDR2 is SVGEGT. The CDR3 spells CASREWDRMDTEAFF. In nucleotides, the CDR3 is TGTGCCAGCAGAGAATGGGACCGAATGGACACTGAAGCTTTCTTT.

In its sample, this clonotype was seen many times. The chain couples TRBV29-1 to TRBJ2-1; weak D call: TRBD1 (5 bases). CDR1 SQVTM and CDR2 ANQGSEA come from the germline V gene. Trimming took 3 bases from V and 3 from J, leaving 12 bases between them. The CDR3 extends over 14 amino acids. The CDR3 bases are TGCAGCGTTGACGAGCCAGGGATCTACAATGAGCAGTTCTTC. Its protein product is CSVDEPGIYNEQFF.

Comment on this clonotype: This may arise from a read error, as a much more abundant clone is one base away. The CDR3 loop is CASSFADSYEQYF. Written as DNA, the CDR3 is TGTGCCAGCAGTTTTGCGGACTCCTACGAGCAGTACTTC. V usage is TRBV28 and J usage is TRBJ2-7; D unclear. The CDR3 consists of 13 residues. Germline V lookup: CDR1 MDHEN, CDR2 SYDVKM. Trimming removed 3 bases from V and 0 bases from J, with 6 bases in between. The variable domain in full, with the rest retrieved from reference TRBV28 and TRBJ2-7, is DVKVTQSSRYLVKRTGEKVFLECVQDMDHENMFWYRQDPGLGLRLIYFSYDVKMKEKGDIPEGYSVSREKKERFSLILESASTNQTSMYLCASSFADSYEQYFGPGTRLTVT.

This sequence joins TRBV12-3 or TRBV12-4 and TRBJ2-1; 9 bases map to TRBD2. The CDR3 is made up of 16 amino acids. Unmatched junction bases numbered 11, after V lost 8 bases and J lost 3 bases. The CDR3 spells CASWAGHSGSYNEQFF. CDR3 sequence (DNA): TGTGCCAGCTGGGCGGGTCATAGCGGGAGCTACAATGAGCAGTTCTTC.

Points on this clonotype: At one end the junction does not follow the germline gene, possibly because of a read error. CDR3: CASSLGATEASF. CDR3 bases: TGTGCCAGCAGCTTAGGGGCTACTGAGGCTTCCTTT. The chain joins TRBV11-2 to TRBJ1-1, with D hard to call. CDR3 length equals 12 residues. Per germline, CDR1 SGHAT and CDR2 FQNNGV.

This clonotype was recorded many times. V gene TRBV27 combines with J gene TRBJ2-5; unclear D gene. Germline-derived CDR1 and CDR2 are MNHEY and SMNVEV (reference sequence). Trimming took 0 bases from V and 2 from J, leaving 10 bases between them. The CDR3 sequence is 15 residues long. As DNA, the CDR3 is TGTGCCAGCAGTTTATCACCTCGACGGCAAGAGACCCAGTACTTC. Amino acids: CASSLSPRRQETQYF.

The V call is TRBV12-3 or TRBV12-4, the J call TRBJ2-5; no clear D gene. Trimming left V 1 base short and J 5 bases short, with 11 bases between. This CDR3 contains 14 residues. CDR3 sequence reads: CASSLEDARETQYF. In nucleotides, the CDR3 is TGTGCCAGCAGTTTAGAGGACGCTAGGGAGACCCAGTACTTC.

This clonotype was counted a few times. The rearrangement joins TRBV6-2 or TRBV6-3 to TRBJ1-5; D not certain. The CDR3 consists of 14 residues. From germline, CDR1 is MNHEY and CDR2 SVGEGT. Trimming took 6 bases from V and 7 from J, leaving 16 bases between them. In DNA form, the CDR3 reads TGTGCCAGCAGAGCCGCCGAGGGCGGCCAGCCCCAGCATTTT. This gives the protein CASRAAEGGQPQHF.

As regards this clonotype: One base away lies a much larger clone, so this may be a sequencing read error. The chain has TRBV20-1 and TRBJ1-2; possible D gene TRBD1, 6 bases. The CDR3 contains 12 residues. The germline V gene has CDR1 DFQATT and CDR2 SNEGSKA (reference sequence). The CDR3 loop is CGARGGCCGYTF. As DNA, the CDR3 is TGCGGTGCTAGAGGGGGATGCTGTGGCTACACCTTC.

The genes are TRBV4-3 and TRBJ2-2, with 7 bases that match TRBD1. V lost 2 bases to trimming and J lost 0 bases; unmatched junction nucleotides: 9. Germline V gives CDR1 LGHNA, CDR2 YSLEER. This CDR3 contains 18 residues. DNA of the CDR3: TGCGCCAGCAGCCAAAGCATAGTGACAGGGCCGAACACCGGGGAGCTGTTTTTT. Amino acid sequence: CASSQSIVTGPNTGELFF.

The chain uses TRBV7-2 and TRBJ2-7; 12 bases are a match to TRBD2. CDR1 is SGHTA and CDR2 is FQGNSA in the germline V gene. J lost 7 bases, V lost 1 base, and 8 bases had no gene match. CDR3 length: 16 amino acids. CDR3 bases: TGTGCCAGCAGCTTAGGACTAGCGGGGGCCTCGGGAGAGCAGTACTTC. The encoded protein is CASSLGLAGASGEQYF.

This clonotype has a count of ten or more. The gene calls are TRBV5-6 and TRBJ2-6; 9 positions agree with TRBD1. Germline CDR1 and CDR2: SGHDT and YYEEEE. The length of the CDR3 is 17 residues. Losses at the gene ends were 2 bases for V and 3 bases for J; bases not matched to a gene: 6. The CDR3 bases are TGTGCCAGCAGCTTTGGGACAGGGTATGGTGGGGCCAACGTCCTGACTTTC. Translation gives CASSFGTGYGGANVLTF.

This clonotype was observed a handful of times. The gene calls are TRBV5-6 and TRBJ2-7, with 12 positions matching TRBD1. CDR1 is SGHDT and CDR2 is YYEEEE in the germline V gene. Losses at the gene ends were 4 bases for V and 1 base for J; bases not matched to a gene: 9. The CDR3 is 17 residues long. The CDR3, as DNA: TGTGCCAGCAGCACACCGGGACAGGGGGCTTGGTCCTACGAGCAGTACTTC. This sequence encodes CASSTPGQGAWSYEQYF.

In the case of this clonotype: Sequence at one end of the junction differs from germline and may be a read error. This sequence joins TRBV19 and TRBJ2-1; perhaps TRBD2 as D (7 bases). Germline V gene data show CDR1 as LNHDA and CDR2 as SQIVND (reference sequence). This CDR3 is 15 amino acids long. CDR3 in amino acids: CASSIVWSGGNGQFF. CDR3 nucleotide sequence: TGTGCCAGTAGTATTGTGTGGTCGGGGGGCAATGGGCAGTTCTTC.

The chain joins TRBV5-6 to TRBJ1-6, with a weak D call TRBD1 (5 bases). Germline loops: CDR1 SGHDT, CDR2 YYEEEE. V dropped 6 bases and J dropped 7 bases, with 26 bases sitting between them. This CDR3 has 18 residues. CDR3 nucleotide sequence: TGTGCCAGCACCTCGATGGGACCCACTCGGCCGACCAATTCACCCCTCCACTTT. It translates to CASTSMGPTRPTNSPLHF. The full variable domain, its missing parts supplied by reference TRBV5-6 and TRBJ1-6, is DAGVTQSPTHLIKTRGQQVTLRCSPKSGHDTVSWYQQALGQGPQFIFQYYEEEERQRGNFPDRFSGHQFPNYSSELNVNALLLGDSALYLCASTSMGPTRPTNSPLHFGNGTRLTVT.

This clonotype was counted many times. This chain uses TRBV13 with TRBJ2-7; 13 bases map to TRBD2. This CDR3 has 16 amino acids. Germline V lookup: CDR1 PRHDT, CDR2 FYEKMQ (reference sequence). V lost 5 bases to trimming and J lost 4 bases; unmatched junction nucleotides: 8. Here the CDR3 DNA reads TGTGCCAGCAGCACTCAAACTAGCGGGAGGGAGTACGAGCAGTACTTC. This codes for CASSTQTSGREYEQYF.

The V and J genes are TRBV20-1 and TRBJ1-1; unclear D gene. In germline, CDR1 is DFQATT, CDR2 SNEGSKA (reference sequence). The CDR3 is 12 amino acids. The V end lost 5 bases, the J end lost 0 bases, and 7 bases lay between the germline ends. CDR3 amino acids: CSAPRMNTEAFF. The CDR3 nucleotides read TGCAGTGCTCCGCGCATGAACACTGAAGCTTTCTTT.